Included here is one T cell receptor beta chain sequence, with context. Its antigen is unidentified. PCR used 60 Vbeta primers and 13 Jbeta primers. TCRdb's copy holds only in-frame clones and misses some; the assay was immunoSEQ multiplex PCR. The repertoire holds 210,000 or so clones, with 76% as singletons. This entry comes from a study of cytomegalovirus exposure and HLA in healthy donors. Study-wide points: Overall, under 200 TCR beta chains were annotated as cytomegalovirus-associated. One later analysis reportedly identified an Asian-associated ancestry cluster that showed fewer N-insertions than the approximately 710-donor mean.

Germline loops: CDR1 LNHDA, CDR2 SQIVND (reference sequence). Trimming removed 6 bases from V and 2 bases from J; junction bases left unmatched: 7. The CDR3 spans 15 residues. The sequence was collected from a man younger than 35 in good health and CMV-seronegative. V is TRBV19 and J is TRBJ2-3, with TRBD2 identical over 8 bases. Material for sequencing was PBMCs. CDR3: CASSKTSATTDTQYF. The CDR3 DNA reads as TGTGCCAGTAGCAAGACTAGCGCCACCACAGATACGCAGTATTTT.